This TCR beta chain comes out of a study of OX40 agonist ivuxolimab in advanced cancers. On the study more broadly: Patients were dosed with the agonistic anti-OX40 (CD134) antibody ivuxolimab. Partial responses were achieved by three patients, one with hepatocellular carcinoma and two with cutaneous melanoma. Regarding the study as a whole: Both blood CD4+ and CD8+ T cells showed clonal growth by week 6 at 0.1 to 3.0 mg/kg. More expanded clones were seen, on average, in CD8+ T cells than in CD4+.

TCRdb's copy holds only in-frame clones and misses some; the assay was immunoSEQ multiplex PCR. The repertoire has about 55,000 clones, nearly 80% of them found once; the top ten carry roughly 4.6%. Of note for this clone: Antigen unknown.

The CDR3 loop spans 14 amino acids. Trimming removed 5 bases from V and 0 bases from J; junction bases left unmatched: 3. Germline V lookup: CDR1 SGHNT, CDR2 YENEEA. The sequencing used CD4+ or CD8+ T cells sorted from blood, collected in a trial of the OX40 agonist ivuxolimab. This sequence was found in an adult with an advanced solid tumor such as melanoma, head and neck, liver or kidney cancer. The rearrangement links TRBV11-3 to TRBJ1-1; 7 bases line up with TRBD1. The chain's CDR3 is CASSRDRVNTEAFF. CDR3 bases: TGTGCCAGCAGCCGAGACAGGGTGAACACTGAAGCTTTCTTT.